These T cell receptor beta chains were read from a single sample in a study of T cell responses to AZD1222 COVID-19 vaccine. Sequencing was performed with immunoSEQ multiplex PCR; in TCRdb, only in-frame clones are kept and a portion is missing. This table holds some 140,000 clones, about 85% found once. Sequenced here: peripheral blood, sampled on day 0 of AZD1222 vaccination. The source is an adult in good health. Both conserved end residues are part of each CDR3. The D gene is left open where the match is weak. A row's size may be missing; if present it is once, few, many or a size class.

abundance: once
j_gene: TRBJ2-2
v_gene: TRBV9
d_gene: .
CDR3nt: TGTGCCAGCAGCCACCCTCGAAGCGGGGAGCTGTTTTTT
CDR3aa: CASSHPRSGELFF

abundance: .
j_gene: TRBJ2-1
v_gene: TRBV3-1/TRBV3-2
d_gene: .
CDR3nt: TGTGCCAGCAGGCCATCCGCGGACAATGAGCAGTTCTTC
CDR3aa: CASRPSADNEQFF

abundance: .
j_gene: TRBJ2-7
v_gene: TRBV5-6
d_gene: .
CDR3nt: TGTGCCAGCAGCCGCCGGGGGTACGAGCAGTACTTC
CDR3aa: CASSRRGYEQYF

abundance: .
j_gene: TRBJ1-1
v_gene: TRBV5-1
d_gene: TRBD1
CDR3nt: TGCGCCAGCAGCTGGATGGACAGGGAGGGCACTGAAGCTTTCTTT
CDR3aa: CASSWMDREGTEAFF

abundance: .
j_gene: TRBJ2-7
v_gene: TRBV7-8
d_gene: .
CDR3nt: TGTGCCAGCGTACGGTCCGGGATTTACGAGCAGTACTTC
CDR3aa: CASVRSGIYEQYF

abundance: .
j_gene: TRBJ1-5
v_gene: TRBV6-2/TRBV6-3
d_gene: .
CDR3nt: TGTGCCAGCAGTGTCAGTTTTCAGCCCCAGCATTTT
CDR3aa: CASSVSFQPQHF

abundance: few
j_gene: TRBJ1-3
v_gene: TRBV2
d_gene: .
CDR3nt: TGTGCCAGCACCACAGGGTCTGGAAACACCATATATTTT
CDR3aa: CASTTGSGNTIYF

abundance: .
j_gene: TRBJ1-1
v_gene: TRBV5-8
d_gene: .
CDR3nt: TGTGCCAGCAGCTGGACACGAGGTCGGACTGAAGCTTTCTTT
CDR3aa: CASSWTRGRTEAFF

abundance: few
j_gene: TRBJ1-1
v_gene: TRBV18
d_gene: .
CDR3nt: TGTGCCAGCTCACCAGGACAGCGGAACACTGAAGCTTTCTTT
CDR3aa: CASSPGQRNTEAFF

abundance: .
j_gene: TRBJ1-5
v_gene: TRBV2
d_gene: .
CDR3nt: TGTGCCAGCAGGCCTCAGGAACAACATCAGCCCCAGCATTTT
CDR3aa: CASRPQEQHQPQHF

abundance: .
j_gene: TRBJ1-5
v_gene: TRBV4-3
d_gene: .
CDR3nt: TGCGCCAGCAGCCAAAATCCAGGACCCAATCAGCCCCAGCATTTT
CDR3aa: CASSQNPGPNQPQHF

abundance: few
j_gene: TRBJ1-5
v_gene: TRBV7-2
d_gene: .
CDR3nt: TGTGCCAGCAGCCCCCGGGGGGATCAGCCCCAGCATTTT
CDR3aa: CASSPRGDQPQHF

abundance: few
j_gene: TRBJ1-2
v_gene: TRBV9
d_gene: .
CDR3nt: TGTGCCAGCAGCCCATCGGATGGACTCTTTAACTATGGCTACACCTTC
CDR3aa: CASSPSDGLFNYGYTF

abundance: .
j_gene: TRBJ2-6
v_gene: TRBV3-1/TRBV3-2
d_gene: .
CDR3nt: TGTGCCAGCAGCCCCCCGGGACGGTCTGGGGCCAACGTCCTGACTTTC
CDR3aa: CASSPPGRSGANVLTF

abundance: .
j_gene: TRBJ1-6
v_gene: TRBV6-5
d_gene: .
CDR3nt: TGTGCCAGCAGCCGGGGGGCCGATTCACCCCTCCACTTT
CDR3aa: CASSRGADSPLHF

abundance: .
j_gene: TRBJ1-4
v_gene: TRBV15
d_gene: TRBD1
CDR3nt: TGTGCCACCAGCAGGGTGGTACAGGGGGGTGAAAAACTGTTTTTT
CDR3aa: CATSRVVQGGEKLFF

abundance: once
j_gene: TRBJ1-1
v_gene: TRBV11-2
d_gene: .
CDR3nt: TGTGCCAGCAGCTTAGTGCCGGGGTCGAACACTGAAGCTTTCTTT
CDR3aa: CASSLVPGSNTEAFF

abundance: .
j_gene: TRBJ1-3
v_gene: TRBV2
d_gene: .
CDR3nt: TGTGCCAGCAGTGAAGGCCGGGTGTCTGGAAACACCATATATTTT
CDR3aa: CASSEGRVSGNTIYF

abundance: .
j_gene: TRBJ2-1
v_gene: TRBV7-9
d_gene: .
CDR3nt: TGTGCCAGCAGCTTCGGGGCCGTCTACAATGAGCAGTTCTTC
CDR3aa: CASSFGAVYNEQFF

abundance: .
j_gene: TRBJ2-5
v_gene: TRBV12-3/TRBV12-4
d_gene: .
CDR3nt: TGTGTCCAGGGCCAACCTCAAGAGACCCAGTACTTC
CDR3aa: CVQGQPQETQYF

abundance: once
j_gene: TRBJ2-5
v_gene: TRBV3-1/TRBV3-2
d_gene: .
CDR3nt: TGTGCCAGCAGCCGCAGAGGGGAAGAGACCCAGTACTTC
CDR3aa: CASSRRGEETQYF

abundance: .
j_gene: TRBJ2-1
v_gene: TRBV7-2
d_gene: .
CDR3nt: TGTGCCAGCAGCTTAGCGGGGGGGCCGTTTGAGCAGTTCTTC
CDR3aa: CASSLAGGPFEQFF

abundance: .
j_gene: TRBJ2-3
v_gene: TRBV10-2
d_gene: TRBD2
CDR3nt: TGCGCCAGCAGTGACTCCGGGACTAGCGGCGCAGATACGCAGTATTTT
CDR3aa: CASSDSGTSGADTQYF

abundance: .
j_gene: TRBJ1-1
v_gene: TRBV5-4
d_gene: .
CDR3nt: TGTGCCAGCAGCGAATCAGGGAGAATTGAAGGAGCTTTCTTT
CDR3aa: CASSESGRIEGAFF

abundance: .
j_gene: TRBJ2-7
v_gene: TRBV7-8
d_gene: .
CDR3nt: TGTGCCAGCAGCTTAGACGTAGGTAGCTCCTACGAGCAGTACTTC
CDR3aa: CASSLDVGSSYEQYF

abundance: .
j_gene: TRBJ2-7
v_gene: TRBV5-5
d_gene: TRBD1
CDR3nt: TGTGCCAGCAGCCCGACAGGGGGAAATATTTACGAGCAGTACTTC
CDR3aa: CASSPTGGNIYEQYF

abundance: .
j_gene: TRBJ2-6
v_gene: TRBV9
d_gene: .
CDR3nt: TGTGCCAGCAGTGATCCTGGGGCCAACGTCCTGACTTTC
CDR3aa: CASSDPGANVLTF

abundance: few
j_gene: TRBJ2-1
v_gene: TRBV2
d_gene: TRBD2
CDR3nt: TGTGCCAGCAGCCCCGGGCTAGCGGGTACGGGCAATGAGCAGTTCTTC
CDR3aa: CASSPGLAGTGNEQFF

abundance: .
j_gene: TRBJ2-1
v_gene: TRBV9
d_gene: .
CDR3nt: TGTGCCAGCAGCTCAGACAGGGAGGTGCATGAGCAGTTCTTC
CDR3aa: CASSSDREVHEQFF

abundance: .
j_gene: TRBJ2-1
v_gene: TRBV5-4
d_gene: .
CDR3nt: TGTGCCAGCAGGGGGGGTGCGGTTAGCTCCTACAATGAGCAGTTCTTC
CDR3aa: CASRGGAVSSYNEQFF

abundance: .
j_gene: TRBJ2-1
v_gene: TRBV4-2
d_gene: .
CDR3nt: TGTGCCAGCAGCCACAGGGTAGACAATGAGCAGTTCTTC
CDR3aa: CASSHRVDNEQFF

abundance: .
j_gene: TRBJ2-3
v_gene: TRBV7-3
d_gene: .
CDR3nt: TGTGCCAGCAGCCCCTCGTTCGGGGAAGATACGCAGTATTTT
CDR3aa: CASSPSFGEDTQYF

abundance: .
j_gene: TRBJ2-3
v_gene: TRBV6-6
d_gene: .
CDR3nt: TGTGCCAGCAGTTACCAGGGTGCGAGAACAGATACGCAGTATTTT
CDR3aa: CASSYQGARTDTQYF

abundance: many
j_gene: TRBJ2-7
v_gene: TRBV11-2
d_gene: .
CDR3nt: TGTGCCAGCAGCTTAGATAACGGACGGGGGTACGAGCAGTACTTC
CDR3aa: CASSLDNGRGYEQYF

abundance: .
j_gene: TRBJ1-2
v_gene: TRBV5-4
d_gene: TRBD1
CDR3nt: TGTGCCAGCAGATTGACAGGGCAGGGTGGCTACACCTTC
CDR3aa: CASRLTGQGGYTF

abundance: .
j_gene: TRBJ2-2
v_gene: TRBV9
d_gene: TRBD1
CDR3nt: TGTGCCAGCAGCAAGACAGGGGGCGTCACCGGGGAGCTGTTTTTT
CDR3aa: CASSKTGGVTGELFF

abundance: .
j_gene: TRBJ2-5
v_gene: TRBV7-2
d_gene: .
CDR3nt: TGTGCCAGCAGCTTAGGCCTGCAAGAGACCCAGTACTTC
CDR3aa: CASSLGLQETQYF

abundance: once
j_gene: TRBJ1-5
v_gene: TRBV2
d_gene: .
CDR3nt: TGTGCCAGCAGTGAAGGACAGACCATCTCGCCCCAGCATTTT
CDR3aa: CASSEGQTISPQHF

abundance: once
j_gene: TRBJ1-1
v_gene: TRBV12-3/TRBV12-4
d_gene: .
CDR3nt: TGTGCCAGCAGTTGGACGGGGAACACTGAAGCTTTCTTT
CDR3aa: CASSWTGNTEAFF

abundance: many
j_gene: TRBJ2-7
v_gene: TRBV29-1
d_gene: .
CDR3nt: TGCAGCGTTGAAGACTACGAGCAGTACTTC
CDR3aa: CSVEDYEQYF

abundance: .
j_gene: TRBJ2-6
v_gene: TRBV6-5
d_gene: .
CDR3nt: TGTGCCAGCAGTTACGTGGGAGCTGGGGCCAACGTCCTGACTTTC
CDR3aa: CASSYVGAGANVLTF

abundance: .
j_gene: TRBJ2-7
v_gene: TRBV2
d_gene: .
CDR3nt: TGTGCCAGCGGGACGGCGGAGCTCTCCGAGCAGTACTTC
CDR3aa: CASGTAELSEQYF

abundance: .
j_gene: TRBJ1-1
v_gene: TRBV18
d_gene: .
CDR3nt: TGTGCCAGCTCACCGCGGGACACTCACACTGAAGCTTTCTTT
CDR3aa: CASSPRDTHTEAFF

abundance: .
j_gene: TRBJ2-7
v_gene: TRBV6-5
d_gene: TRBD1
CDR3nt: TGTGCCAGCAGTTCAGGACAGGACGAAAAGCAGTACTTC
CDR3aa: CASSSGQDEKQYF

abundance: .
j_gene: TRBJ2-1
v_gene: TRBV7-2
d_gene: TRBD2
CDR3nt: TGTGCCAGCAGCCTTAGGCCACTAGCGGGGCACTCCTACAATGAGCAGTTCTTC
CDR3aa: CASSLRPLAGHSYNEQFF

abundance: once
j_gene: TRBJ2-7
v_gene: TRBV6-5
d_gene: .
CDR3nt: TGTGCCAGCAGACCGGGACAAGTCTACGAGCAGTACTTC
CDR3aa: CASRPGQVYEQYF